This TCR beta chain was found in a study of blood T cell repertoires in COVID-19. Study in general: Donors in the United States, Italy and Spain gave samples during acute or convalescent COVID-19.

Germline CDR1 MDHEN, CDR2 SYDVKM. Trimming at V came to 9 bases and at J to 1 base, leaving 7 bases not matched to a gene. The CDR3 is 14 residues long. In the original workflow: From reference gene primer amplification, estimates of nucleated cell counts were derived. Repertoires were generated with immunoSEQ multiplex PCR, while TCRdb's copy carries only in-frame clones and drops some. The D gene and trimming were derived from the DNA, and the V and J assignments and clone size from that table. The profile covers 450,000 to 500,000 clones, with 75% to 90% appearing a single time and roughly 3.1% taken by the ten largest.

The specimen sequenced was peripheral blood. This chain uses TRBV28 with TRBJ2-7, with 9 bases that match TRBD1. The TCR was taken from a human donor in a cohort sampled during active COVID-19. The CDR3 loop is CASKTGGFSYEQYF. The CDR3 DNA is TGTGCCAGTAAAACAGGGGGCTTTTCCTACGAGCAGTACTTC. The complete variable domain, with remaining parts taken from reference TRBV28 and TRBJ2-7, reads DVKVTQSSRYLVKRTGEKVFLECVQDMDHENMFWYRQDPGLGLRLIYFSYDVKMKEKGDIPEGYSVSREKKERFSLILESASTNQTSMYLCASKTGGFSYEQYFGPGTRLTVT.